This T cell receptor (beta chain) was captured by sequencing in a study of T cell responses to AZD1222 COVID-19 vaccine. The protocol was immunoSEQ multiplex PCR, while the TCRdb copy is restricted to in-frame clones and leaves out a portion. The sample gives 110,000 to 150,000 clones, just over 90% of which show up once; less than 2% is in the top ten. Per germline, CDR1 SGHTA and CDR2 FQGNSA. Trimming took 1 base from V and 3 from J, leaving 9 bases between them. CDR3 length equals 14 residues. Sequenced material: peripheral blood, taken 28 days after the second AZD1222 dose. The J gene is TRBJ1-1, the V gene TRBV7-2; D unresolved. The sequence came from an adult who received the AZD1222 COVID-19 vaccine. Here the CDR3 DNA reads TGTGCCAGCAGCTTAGGGGCCGGATACACTGAAGCTTTCTTT. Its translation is CASSLGAGYTEAFF.